The text below deals with one T cell receptor beta chain. Its cognate antigen is unknown. This entry belongs to a study of CD8+ T cells in alopecia areata. Background on the study: Using the percentage of affected scalp area, treated patients' severity was scored.

Sequencing templates came from extracted RNA that was reverse transcribed into cDNA. Assay used: immunoSEQ multiplex PCR; TCRdb lists only in-frame clones, some missing. Altogether a few hundred thousand clones are present, around two fifths being singletons, with the ten largest covering roughly 0.45%. Study findings and constraints: Scalp samples also yield sequences of resident alphabeta T cells from normal skin.

Stated treatment: oral pan-JAK inhibitor, 5-10 mg twice daily. CDR3 length: 13 residues. Per the germline V gene, CDR1 is LNHDA and CDR2 is SQIVND (reference sequence). V lost 7 bases and J lost 1, with 5 bases in between. This sequence originates from a human donor with alopecia areata. Sample: CD4+ T cells sorted from blood, taken at approximately week 31, from a patient treated with tofacitinib. The rearrangement links TRBV19 to TRBJ2-6; no clear D gene. CDR3 protein: CASKFSGANVLTF. The DNA of the CDR3 is TGTGCCAGTAAATTTTCTGGGGCCAACGTCCTGACTTTC.